This TCR beta chain was obtained from a study of cytomegalovirus exposure and HLA in healthy donors. The CDR3 covers 14 residues. Trimming stripped 2 bases from V and 2 bases from J, with 9 bases between. Germline CDR1 is MGHRA and CDR2 is YSYEKL. Assay used: immunoSEQ multiplex PCR; TCRdb lists only in-frame clones, some missing. The top ten hold approximately 0.67% of the sample, which has about 110,000 clones, under 97% seen once. The chain combines TRBV4-1 with TRBJ2-5; D ambiguous. Source material: PBMCs. The sequence was collected from a woman between 18 and 29 years old in good health and CMV-seronegative. CDR3 protein: CASSQLGTQETQYF. The CDR3 DNA reads TGCGCCAGCAGCCAATTGGGCACACAAGAGACCCAGTACTTC.